Below, one TCR beta chain is given with its context. Looked up from germline, CDR1 is LNHDA and CDR2 is SQIVND (reference sequence). The CDR3 runs to 12 residues. V was pared by 4 bases and J by 12 bases, with 3 bases of the junction left unmatched. The data were taken from a study of blood T cell repertoires in COVID-19. Study background: Sites in the United States, Italy and Spain provided acute and convalescent COVID-19 samples.

Here immunoSEQ multiplex PCR was the method, and the copy in TCRdb shows in-frame clones only, minus some. The data contain some 150,000 clones, around 82% of them seen just once; the ten biggest clones take up under 3%. This TCR was recovered from a human donor with acute or convalescent COVID-19. The donor label of this sample is uncertain. V usage is TRBV19 and J usage is TRBJ2-2; the match to TRBD1 covers 9 bases. Sequenced sample: peripheral blood. CDR3 nucleotide sequence: TGTGCCAGTAGTACCGGGACAGGGCAGCTGTTTTTT. Translation: CASSTGTGQLFF.